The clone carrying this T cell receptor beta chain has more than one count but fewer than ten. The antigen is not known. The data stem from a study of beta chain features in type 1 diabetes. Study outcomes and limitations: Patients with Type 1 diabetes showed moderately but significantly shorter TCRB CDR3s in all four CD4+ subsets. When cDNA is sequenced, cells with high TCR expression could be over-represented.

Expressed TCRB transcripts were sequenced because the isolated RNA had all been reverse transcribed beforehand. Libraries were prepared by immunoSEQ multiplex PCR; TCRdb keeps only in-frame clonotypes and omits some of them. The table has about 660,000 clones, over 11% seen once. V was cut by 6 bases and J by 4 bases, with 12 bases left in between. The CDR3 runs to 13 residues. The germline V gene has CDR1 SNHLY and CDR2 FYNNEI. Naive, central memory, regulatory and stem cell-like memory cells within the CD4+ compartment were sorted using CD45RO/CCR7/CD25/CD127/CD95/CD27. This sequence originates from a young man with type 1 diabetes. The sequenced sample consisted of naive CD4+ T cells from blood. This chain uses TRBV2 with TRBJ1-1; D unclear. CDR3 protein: CASRVIFPTEAFF. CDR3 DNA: TGTGCCAGCAGGGTAATCTTCCCCACTGAAGCTTTCTTT. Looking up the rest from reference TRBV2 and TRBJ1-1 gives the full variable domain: EPEVTQTPSHQVTQMGQEVILRCVPISNHLYFYWYRQILGQKVEFLVSFYNNEISEKSEIFDDQFSVERPDGSNFTLKIRSTKLEDSAMYFCASRVIFPTEAFFGQGTRLTVV.